This T cell receptor beta chain was recorded in a study of cytomegalovirus exposure and HLA in healthy donors. General study points: Among donors in an Asian-associated ancestry cluster, a later analysis reportedly found fewer N-insertions than the roughly 700-donor mean.

Between the trimmed V and J ends, which lost 8 bases and 3 bases, there was a span of 7 bases. From germline, CDR1 is MNHEY and CDR2 SMNVEV (reference sequence). This CDR3 region has 11 residues. The PCR made use of 60 Vbeta and 13 Jbeta primers. Some clones are missing from TCRdb's copy, which holds only in-frame ones; the method was immunoSEQ multiplex PCR. The sample includes about 92,000 clones. A remark on this clone: No antigen is known for it.

The chain joins TRBV27 to TRBJ1-2; D is unclear. Material: PBMCs. The sequence was collected from a man in his fifties in good health and CMV-seropositive. The CDR3 DNA reads TGTGCCAGCGGTCAGGACTATGGCTACACCTTC. This translates into CASGQDYGYTF.